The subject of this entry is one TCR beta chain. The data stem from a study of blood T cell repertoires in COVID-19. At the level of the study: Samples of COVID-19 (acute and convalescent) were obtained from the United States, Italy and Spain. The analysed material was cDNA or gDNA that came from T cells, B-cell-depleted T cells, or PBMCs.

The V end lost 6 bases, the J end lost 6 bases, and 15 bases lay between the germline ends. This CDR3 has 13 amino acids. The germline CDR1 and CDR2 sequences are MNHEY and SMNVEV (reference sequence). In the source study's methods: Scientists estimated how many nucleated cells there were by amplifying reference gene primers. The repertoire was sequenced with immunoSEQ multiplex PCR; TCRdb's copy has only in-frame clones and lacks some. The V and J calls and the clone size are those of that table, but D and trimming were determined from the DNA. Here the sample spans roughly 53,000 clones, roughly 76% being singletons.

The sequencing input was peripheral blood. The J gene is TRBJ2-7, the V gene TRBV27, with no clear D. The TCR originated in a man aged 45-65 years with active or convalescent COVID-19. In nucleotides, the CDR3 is TGTGCCAGCAGACTAACCGAGGTAGTCGAGCAGTACTTC. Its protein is CASRLTEVVEQYF.